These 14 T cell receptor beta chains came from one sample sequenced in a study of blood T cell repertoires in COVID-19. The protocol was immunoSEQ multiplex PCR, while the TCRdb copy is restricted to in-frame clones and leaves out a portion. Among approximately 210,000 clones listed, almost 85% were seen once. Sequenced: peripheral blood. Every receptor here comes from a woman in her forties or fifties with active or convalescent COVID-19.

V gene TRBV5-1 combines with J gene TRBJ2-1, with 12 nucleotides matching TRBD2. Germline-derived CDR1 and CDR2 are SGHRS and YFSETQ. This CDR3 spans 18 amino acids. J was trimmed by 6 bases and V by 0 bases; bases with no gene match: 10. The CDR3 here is CASSLAGGLAGIFNEQFF. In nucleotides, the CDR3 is TGCGCCAGCAGCTTGGCCGGCGGACTAGCGGGAATTTTCAATGAGCAGTTCTTC.

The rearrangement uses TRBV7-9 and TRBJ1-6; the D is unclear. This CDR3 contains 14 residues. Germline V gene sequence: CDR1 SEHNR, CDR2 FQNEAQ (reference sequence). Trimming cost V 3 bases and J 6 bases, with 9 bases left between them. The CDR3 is CASSFGQLNSPLHF. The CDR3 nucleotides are TGTGCCAGCAGCTTTGGTCAACTTAATTCACCCCTCCACTTT.

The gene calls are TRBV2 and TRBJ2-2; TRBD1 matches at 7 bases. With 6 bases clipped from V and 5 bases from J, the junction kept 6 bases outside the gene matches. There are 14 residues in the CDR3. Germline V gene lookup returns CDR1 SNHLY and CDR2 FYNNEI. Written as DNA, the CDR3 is TGTGCCAGCAGCCCGGGACAGACTACCGGGGAGCTGTTTTTT. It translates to CASSPGQTTGELFF. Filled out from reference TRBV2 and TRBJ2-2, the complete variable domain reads EPEVTQTPSHQVTQMGQEVILRCVPISNHLYFYWYRQILGQKVEFLVSFYNNEISEKSEIFDDQFSVERPDGSNFTLKIRSTKLEDSAMYFCASSPGQTTGELFFGEGSRLTVL.

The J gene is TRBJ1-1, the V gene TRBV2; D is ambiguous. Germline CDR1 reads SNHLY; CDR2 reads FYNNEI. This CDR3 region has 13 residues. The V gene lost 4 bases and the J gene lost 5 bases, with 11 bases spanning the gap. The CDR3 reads CASSVAGITEAFF. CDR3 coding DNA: TGTGCCAGCAGTGTAGCCGGGATTACTGAAGCTTTCTTT.

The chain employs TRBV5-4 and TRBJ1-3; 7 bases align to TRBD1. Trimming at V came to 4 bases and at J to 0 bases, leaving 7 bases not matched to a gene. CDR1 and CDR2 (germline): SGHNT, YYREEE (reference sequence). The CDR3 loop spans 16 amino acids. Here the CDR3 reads CASSASGQFSGNTIYF. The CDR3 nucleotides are TGTGCCAGCAGCGCTTCGGGACAGTTCTCTGGAAACACCATATATTTT. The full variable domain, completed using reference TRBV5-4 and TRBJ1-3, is ETGVTQSPTHLIKTRGQQVTLRCSSQSGHNTVSWYQQALGQGPQFIFQYYREEENGRGNFPPRFSGLQFPNYSSELNVNALELDDSALYLCASSASGQFSGNTIYFGEGSWLTVV.

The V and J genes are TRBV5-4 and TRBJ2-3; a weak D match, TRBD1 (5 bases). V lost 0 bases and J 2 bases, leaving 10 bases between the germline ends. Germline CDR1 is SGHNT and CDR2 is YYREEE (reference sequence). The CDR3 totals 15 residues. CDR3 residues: CASSLVLGHTDTQYF. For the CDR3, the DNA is TGTGCCAGCAGCTTGGTCCTGGGGCACACAGATACGCAGTATTTT. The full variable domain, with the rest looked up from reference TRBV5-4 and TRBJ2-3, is ETGVTQSPTHLIKTRGQQVTLRCSSQSGHNTVSWYQQALGQGPQFIFQYYREEENGRGNFPPRFSGLQFPNYSSELNVNALELDDSALYLCASSLVLGHTDTQYFGPGTRLTVL.

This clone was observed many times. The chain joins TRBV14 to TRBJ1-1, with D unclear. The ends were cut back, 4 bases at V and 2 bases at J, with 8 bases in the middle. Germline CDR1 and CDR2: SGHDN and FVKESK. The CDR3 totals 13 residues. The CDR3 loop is CASSPFLNTEAFF. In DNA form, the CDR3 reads TGTGCCAGCAGCCCCTTTTTAAACACTGAAGCTTTCTTT. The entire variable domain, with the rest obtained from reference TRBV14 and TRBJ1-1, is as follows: EAGVTQFPSHSVIEKGQTVTLRCDPISGHDNLYWYRRVMGKEIKFLLHFVKESKQDESGMPNNRFLAERTGGTYSTLKVQPAELEDSGVYFCASSPFLNTEAFFGQGTRLTVV.

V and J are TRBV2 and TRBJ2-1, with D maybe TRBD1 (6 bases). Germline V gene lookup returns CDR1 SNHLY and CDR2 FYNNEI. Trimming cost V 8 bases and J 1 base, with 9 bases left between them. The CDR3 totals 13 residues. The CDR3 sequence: CASQQGSYNEQFF. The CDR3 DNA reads TGTGCCAGCCAGCAGGGGTCCTACAATGAGCAGTTCTTC. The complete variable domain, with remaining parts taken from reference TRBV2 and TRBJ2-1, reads EPEVTQTPSHQVTQMGQEVILRCVPISNHLYFYWYRQILGQKVEFLVSFYNNEISEKSEIFDDQFSVERPDGSNFTLKIRSTKLEDSAMYFCASQQGSYNEQFFGPGTRLTVL.

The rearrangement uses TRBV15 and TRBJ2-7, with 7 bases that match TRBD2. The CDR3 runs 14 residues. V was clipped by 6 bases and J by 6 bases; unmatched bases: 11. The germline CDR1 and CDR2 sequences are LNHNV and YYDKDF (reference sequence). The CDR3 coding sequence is TGTGCCACCAGTCCGCGGCGGGAGTTAGGCGAGCAGTACTTC. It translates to CATSPRRELGEQYF.

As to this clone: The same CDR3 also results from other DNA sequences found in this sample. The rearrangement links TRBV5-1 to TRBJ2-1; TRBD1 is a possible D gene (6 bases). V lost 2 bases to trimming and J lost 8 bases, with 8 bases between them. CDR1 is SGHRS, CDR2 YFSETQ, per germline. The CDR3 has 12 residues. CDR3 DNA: TGCGCCAGCAGCTTACAGGGCTATGAGCAGTTCTTC. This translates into CASSLQGYEQFF.

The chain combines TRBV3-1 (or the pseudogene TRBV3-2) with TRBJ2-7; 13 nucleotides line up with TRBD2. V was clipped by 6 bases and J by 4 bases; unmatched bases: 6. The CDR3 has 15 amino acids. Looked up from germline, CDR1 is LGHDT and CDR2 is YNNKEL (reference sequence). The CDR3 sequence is CASRRGTSGIYEQYF. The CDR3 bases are TGTGCCAGCAGAAGAGGGACTAGCGGGATATACGAGCAGTACTTC.

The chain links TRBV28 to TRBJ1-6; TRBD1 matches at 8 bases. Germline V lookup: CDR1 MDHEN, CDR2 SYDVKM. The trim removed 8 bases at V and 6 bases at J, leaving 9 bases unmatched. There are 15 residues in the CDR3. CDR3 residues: CASGDGTGRNSPLHF. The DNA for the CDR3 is TGTGCCAGCGGAGACGGGACAGGACGTAATTCACCCCTCCACTTT.

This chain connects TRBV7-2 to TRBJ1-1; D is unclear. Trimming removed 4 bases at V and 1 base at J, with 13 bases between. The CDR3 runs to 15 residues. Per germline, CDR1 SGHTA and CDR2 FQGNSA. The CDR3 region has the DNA TGTGCCAGCAGCTCGGCGGGGAGGAGGAACACTGAAGCTTTCTTT. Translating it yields CASSSAGRRNTEAFF.

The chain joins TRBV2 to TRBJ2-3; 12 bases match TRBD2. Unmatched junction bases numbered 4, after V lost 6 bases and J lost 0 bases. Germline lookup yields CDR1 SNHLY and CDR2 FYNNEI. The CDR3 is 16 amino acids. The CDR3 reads CASSGLAGPSTDTQYF. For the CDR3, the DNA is TGTGCCAGCAGCGGACTAGCGGGGCCTAGCACAGATACGCAGTATTTT. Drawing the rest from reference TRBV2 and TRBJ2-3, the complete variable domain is EPEVTQTPSHQVTQMGQEVILRCVPISNHLYFYWYRQILGQKVEFLVSFYNNEISEKSEIFDDQFSVERPDGSNFTLKIRSTKLEDSAMYFCASSGLAGPSTDTQYFGPGTRLTVL.